The present T cell receptor beta chain was sequenced within a study of T cell responses to AZD1222 COVID-19 vaccine. About this clone itself: The antigen remains unidentified.

Study results and caveats: Repertoires in all cases were sampled only once the peak T cell response had passed. Close to half of all spike-specific TCRs reportedly target regions of the variants that are unmutated. Seropositive status at baseline applied to only a handful of AZD1222 recipients.

Clones were sequenced by immunoSEQ multiplex PCR, and TCRdb holds only the in-frame ones, with some missing. The table shows over 150,000 clones, with 92% occurring only once. This CDR3 is built from 14 residues. Germline values: CDR1 SGHAT, CDR2 FQNNGV. V lost 8 bases to trimming and J lost 5 bases; unmatched junction nucleotides: 8. The sample was peripheral blood, taken on day 0 of MenACWY control vaccination. The rearrangement uses TRBV11-2 and TRBJ2-1, with 8 bases fitting TRBD2. This receptor was obtained from an adult in good health. CDR3 protein: CASAGGSGHNEQFF. In nucleotides, the CDR3 is TGTGCCAGCGCGGGGGGTAGCGGCCACAATGAGCAGTTCTTC. The variable domain in full, with the rest retrieved from reference TRBV11-2 and TRBJ2-1, is EAGVAQSPRYKIIEKRQSVAFWCNPISGHATLYWYQQILGQGPKLLIQFQNNGVVDDSQLPKDRFSAERLKGVDSTLKIQPAKLEDSAVYLCASAGGSGHNEQFFGPGTRLTVL.